The 21 T cell receptor beta chains reported below all come from one sample, sequenced in a study of response to subunit inactivated influenza vaccine (dated by TCRdb to between 2018 and 2020). Taken with the paper, the label for time point translates to: approximately 40 days after influenza vaccine administration. Library method: RT-PCR. The sequencing machine was an Illumina HiSeq 2500. TCRdb reran the public reads through fastp at Q25 and MiXCR, keeping productive beta chains. Each CDR3 protein gets just one entry, which takes the most common genes and DNA from the rows behind it. The sample table records 450,000 to 500,000 distinct CDR3 sequences; around 9.9% of these occur just once. In total, the top ten clones hold approximately 12% of the sample. The specimen comprised PBMCs from blood, sampled more than 35 days after vaccination. The receptors derive from a man in his forties or fifties who received an inactivated influenza vaccine. Donor details come from another sample of the same person, matched by shared clones.

This chain uses TRBV4-1 with TRBJ1-2; no reliable D call. The germline V and J ends were trimmed by 2 bases and 5 bases, with 18 bases remaining between them. The length of the CDR3 is 16 residues. Germline assignment: CDR1 MGHRA and CDR2 YSYEKL. CDR3 region: CASSQSILGQEYGYTF. CDR3 DNA: TGCGCCAGCAGCCAATCGATATTGGGTCAGGAGTATGGCTACACCTTC.

In this sample, this clonotype turned up a few times. The chain carries TRBV28 and TRBJ2-1; 13 bases map to TRBD2. Trimming took 2 bases from V and 9 from J; bases not matched to a gene: 10. Germline assignment: CDR1 MDHEN and CDR2 SYDVKM. This CDR3 region has 17 residues. The CDR3 nucleotides read TGTGCCAGCAGTTTAAATACAGGACTAGCGGGAGTAGCTGAGCAGTTCTTC. This sequence encodes CASSLNTGLAGVAEQFF.

The rearrangement links TRBV9 to TRBJ2-4, with D uncertain. Germline-derived CDR1 and CDR2 are SGDLS and YYNGEE. The length of the CDR3 is 15 residues. Trimming left V 0 bases short and J 6 bases short, with 13 bases between. The CDR3: CASSVDGRVGNIQYF. The DNA of the CDR3 is TGTGCCAGCAGCGTAGACGGACGGGTCGGAAACATTCAGTACTTC.

This clonotype was seen only a few times. The rearrangement joins TRBV27 to TRBJ2-5, with 12 bases fitting TRBD2. This CDR3 is built from 17 residues. The germline V gene has CDR1 MNHEY and CDR2 SMNVEV (reference sequence). Trimming cost V 5 bases and J 1 base; bases outside gene matches: 8. The chain's CDR3 is CASSASGTSGPQETQYF. CDR3 sequence (DNA): TGTGCCAGCAGTGCCTCTGGGACTAGCGGGCCCCAAGAGACCCAGTACTTC.

The V gene is TRBV7-2, the J gene TRBJ2-4; the D gene is possibly TRBD1 (6 bases). Trimming left V 6 bases short and J 2 bases short, with 11 bases between. The CDR3 consists of 14 residues. Germline assignment: CDR1 SGHTA and CDR2 FQGNSA. CDR3 region: CASRDTGSKNIQYF. CDR3 sequence (DNA): TGTGCCAGCAGAGATACAGGGTCCAAAAACATTCAGTACTTC.

In its sample, this clonotype was seen a few times. J is TRBJ2-1 and V is TRBV5-1; D remains ambiguous. V was pared by 4 bases and J by 3 bases, with 14 bases between. This CDR3 comprises 15 residues. Germline lookup yields CDR1 SGHRS and CDR2 YFSETQ. The CDR3, as DNA: TGCGCCAGCAGCCAGCTACCGGACGGCTACAATGAGCAGTTCTTC. Amino acid sequence: CASSQLPDGYNEQFF.

Many counts were recorded for this clonotype. In nucleotides, the CDR3 is TGCAGTGCTATCGCGACAATTGGCTACACCTTC. Its translation: CSAIATIGYTF. The J gene is TRBJ1-2, the V gene TRBV20-1, with D hard to call. The V and J ends lost 4 bases and 7 bases respectively, with 10 bases between them. CDR1 is DFQATT and CDR2 is SNEGSKA in the germline V gene (reference sequence). The CDR3 is 11 amino acids.

This clonotype was seen a few times. In DNA form, the CDR3 reads TGTGCCAGCAGTACAGCAACTTCATCCACTGAAGCTTTCTTT. Encoded protein: CASSTATSSTEAFF. V gene TRBV6-2 or TRBV6-3 combines with J gene TRBJ1-1; D ambiguous. Germline V lookup: CDR1 MNHEY, CDR2 SVGEGT. Trimming removed 5 bases from V and 4 bases from J, with 14 bases in between. The CDR3 is made up of 14 amino acids.

This clonotype was counted a few times. The chain uses TRBV18 and TRBJ2-2; possible D gene TRBD2, 5 bases. V lost 3 bases and J 9 bases, leaving 17 bases between the germline ends. The CDR3 has 15 residues. Germline V gene sequence: CDR1 KGHSH, CDR2 LQKENI. The CDR3 loop reads CASSPVTRAPWELFF. The CDR3 DNA reads TGTGCCAGCTCACCGGTTACGAGGGCCCCATGGGAGCTGTTTTTT.

The chain joins TRBV5-1 to TRBJ2-1; D is unclear. Looked up from germline, CDR1 is SGHRS and CDR2 is YFSETQ. The CDR3 covers 13 residues. Trimming removed 0 bases from V and 5 bases from J, with 6 bases in between. DNA of the CDR3: TGCGCCAGCAGCTTGGCTCTTGACAATGAGCAGTTCTTC. Translation gives CASSLALDNEQFF. Based on the CDR3 plus reference TRBV5-1 and TRBJ2-1, the full variable domain is KAGVTQTPRYLIKTRGQQVTLSCSPISGHRSVSWYQQTPGQGLQFLFEYFSETQRNKGNFPGRFSGRQFSNSRSEMNVSTLELGDSALYLCASSLALDNEQFFGPGTRLTVL.

This clonotype has at least ten counts. V is TRBV7-8 and J is TRBJ2-1, with TRBD2 identical over 9 bases. CDR3 size: 16 residues. Trimming took 1 base from V and 9 from J; bases not matched to a gene: 10. Germline loops: CDR1 SGHVS, CDR2 FQNEAQ. This CDR3 reads CASSLDLGGGAIEQFF. In DNA, the CDR3 is TGTGCCAGCAGCTTAGACTTGGGCGGGGGGGCCATTGAGCAGTTCTTC.

This clonotype was found many times. This chain links TRBV20-1 with TRBJ2-7; D is undetermined. V was cut by 2 bases and J by 2 bases, with 10 bases left in between. The CDR3 consists of 13 residues. CDR1 is DFQATT, CDR2 SNEGSKA, per germline (reference sequence). The CDR3, as DNA: TGCAGTGCTAGACAAGGACCTACCTACGAGCAGTACTTC. It encodes CSARQGPTYEQYF.

This clonotype showed up many times. This sequence joins TRBV29-1 and TRBJ2-1; 8 bases line up with TRBD2. The junction had 14 bases not matched to a gene; V was cut back by 7 bases and J by 6 bases. Germline CDR1 reads SQVTM; CDR2 reads ANQGSEA. This CDR3 is built from 15 residues. CDR3 DNA: TGCAGCGCCCTTCTTGGGACTAGTAAGGGCAATGAGCAGTTCTTC. Translated: CSALLGTSKGNEQFF.

This clonotype has a count of ten or more. The V gene is TRBV12-3 or TRBV12-4, the J gene TRBJ2-3; D unresolved. This CDR3 spans 14 amino acids. V shed 4 bases and J shed 4 bases, with 12 bases lying between them. CDR3 nucleotides: TGTGCCAGCAGTTCCGGACCCCATGCAGATACGCAGTATTTT. Translated: CASSSGPHADTQYF.

The CDR3 sequence: CASSLLTPGQVYNEQFF. In DNA form, the CDR3 reads TGTGCCAGCAGCTTGTTAACACCGGGACAGGTGTACAATGAGCAGTTCTTC. This rearrangement joins TRBV7-8 to TRBJ2-1; 8 bases are shared with TRBD1. The V gene's germline CDR1 is SGHVS and CDR2 FQNEAQ. Trimming removed 3 bases from V and 4 bases from J; junction bases left unmatched: 11. The CDR3 spans 17 residues.

This rearrangement joins TRBV4-1 to TRBJ2-2, with 7 bases aligning to TRBD2. With V trimmed by 1 base and J by 6 bases, 2 bases remained unmatched. This CDR3 is built from 14 residues. Germline V gene sequence: CDR1 MGHRA, CDR2 YSYEKL. CDR3 residues: CASSQGGGAGELFF. CDR3 nucleotides: TGCGCCAGCAGCCAAGGGGGGGGAGCCGGGGAGCTGTTTTTT.

The chain joins TRBV27 to TRBJ1-5; weak D call: TRBD1 (5 bases). Trimming took 4 bases from V and 4 from J, leaving 14 bases between them. Looked up from germline, CDR1 is MNHEY and CDR2 is SMNVEV (reference sequence). This CDR3 spans 15 amino acids. The CDR3 is CASSYRDGRNQPQHF. The CDR3 DNA is TGTGCCAGCAGTTACCGGGACGGGCGTAATCAGCCCCAGCATTTT.

This clonotype was seen more than once but under ten times. The V call is TRBV27, the J call TRBJ2-1, with D hard to call. Germline CDR1 and CDR2: MNHEY and SMNVEV (reference sequence). There are 14 residues in the CDR3. The V end was cut by 5 bases, the J end by 9 bases, with 17 bases between. Here the CDR3 reads CASSPAMTSGEQFF. The CDR3 bases are TGTGCCAGCAGTCCGGCAATGACGAGTGGTGAGCAGTTCTTC.

This clonotype was seen repeatedly, ten times or more. The chain recombines TRBV12-3 or TRBV12-4 with TRBJ1-1; 7 positions match TRBD1. The CDR3 has 14 residues. V gave up 1 base and J gave up 5 bases; unmatched junction bases: 4. In DNA form, the CDR3 reads TGTGCCAGCAGTTTAGTTGGCAGGGGGACTGAAGCTTTCTTT. Its translation is CASSLVGRGTEAFF.

This clonotype was seen repeatedly, ten times or more. The genes are TRBV12-3 or TRBV12-4 and TRBJ2-3, with D possibly matching TRBD2 (5 bases). This CDR3 is 15 amino acids long. The germline V and J ends were trimmed by 3 bases and 1 base, with 11 bases remaining between them. Written as DNA, the CDR3 is TGTGCCAGCAGTTTTGGGAGAATCGGCACAGATACGCAGTATTTT. Its translation: CASSFGRIGTDTQYF.

This clonotype showed up just a few times. This chain uses TRBV4-2 with TRBJ2-1; D possibly corresponds to TRBD2 (6 bases). The CDR3 has 18 amino acids. Germline CDR1 is LGHNA and CDR2 is YNFKEQ. V dropped 0 bases and J dropped 0 bases, with 15 bases sitting between them. CDR3 DNA: TGTGCCAGCAGCCAAGATGCCTCGACTAGAACCTCCTACAATGAGCAGTTCTTC. This codes for CASSQDASTRTSYNEQFF.